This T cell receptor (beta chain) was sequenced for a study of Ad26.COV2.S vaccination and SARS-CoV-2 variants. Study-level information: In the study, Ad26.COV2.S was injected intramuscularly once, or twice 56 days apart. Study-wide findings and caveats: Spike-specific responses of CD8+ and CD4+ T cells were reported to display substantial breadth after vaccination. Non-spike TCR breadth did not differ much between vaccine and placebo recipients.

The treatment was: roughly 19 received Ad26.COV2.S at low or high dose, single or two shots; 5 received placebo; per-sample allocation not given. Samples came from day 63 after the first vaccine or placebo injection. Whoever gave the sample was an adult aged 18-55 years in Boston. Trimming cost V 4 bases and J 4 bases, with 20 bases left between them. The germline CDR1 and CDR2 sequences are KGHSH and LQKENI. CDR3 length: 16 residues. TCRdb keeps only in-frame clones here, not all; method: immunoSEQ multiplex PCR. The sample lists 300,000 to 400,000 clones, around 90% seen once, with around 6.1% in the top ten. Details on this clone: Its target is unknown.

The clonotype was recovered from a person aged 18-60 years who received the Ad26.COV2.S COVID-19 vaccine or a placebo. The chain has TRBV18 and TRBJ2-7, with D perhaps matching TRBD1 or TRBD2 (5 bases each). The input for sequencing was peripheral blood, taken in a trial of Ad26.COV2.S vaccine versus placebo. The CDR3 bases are TGTGCCAGCTCACATCCCCGGGACCGTATATTTTACGAGCAGTACTTC. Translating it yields CASSHPRDRIFYEQYF.